One T cell receptor (beta chain) is described in this entry. Per the germline V gene, CDR1 is LGHDT and CDR2 is YNNKEL (reference sequence). There are 15 residues in the CDR3. V gave up 4 bases and J gave up 5 bases, with 18 bases separating them. These data originate in a study of control samples from healthy donors and cancer patients. Data came from immunoSEQ multiplex PCR; TCRdb stores just in-frame clones and leaves some out. In the table there are more than 75,000 clones, 79% of which are singletons. The receptor was isolated from a woman aged 25 to 39 in good health. The source material was blood. The chain has TRBV3-1 (or the pseudogene TRBV3-2) and TRBJ2-7, with D perhaps matching TRBD2 (6 bases). Here the CDR3 DNA reads TGTGCCAGCAGCCCCGGCGAAGGGGAGGATCACGAGCAGTACTTC. Protein sequence: CASSPGEGEDHEQYF.